The entry below describes one TCR beta chain. This entry is derived from a study of blood T cells in healthy people across ages. CDR1 is DFQATT, CDR2 SNEGSKA, per germline (reference sequence). The V gene end was trimmed by 6 bases and the J gene end by 4 bases; junction bases not matched to a gene: 6. The CDR3 loop spans 14 amino acids. Alongside a J-beta primer mix, a sample-barcoded 5' primer served in a second PCR lasting roughly 6 to 11 cycles. TCRdb itself ran the 5' RACE reads through MiXCR, one entry per CDR3 protein. Of more than 650,000 distinct CDR3 sequences listed, roughly 25% are singletons. Separately, the same data were catalogued under a study of T cells of mothers and their children.

The chain carries TRBV20-1 and TRBJ2-1; 10 bases fit TRBD2. The source of this sequence is a boy younger than 18 in good health. Sequencing was carried out using blood. CDR3 residues: CSATGLAAYNEQFF. CDR3 DNA sequence: TGCAGTGCAACCGGACTAGCGGCATACAATGAGCAGTTCTTC.